Each of the 25 T cell receptor beta chains below was sequenced from the same sample in a study of PD-L1 blockade in urothelial cancer. TCRdb's copy holds only in-frame clones and misses some; the assay was immunoSEQ multiplex PCR. The sample lists 25,000 to 30,000 clones, around 87% occurring once. This specimen consisted of PBMCs, obtained around atezolizumab (anti-PD-L1) treatment. All receptors come from a man aged 45 to 65 with urothelial cancer.

This clone was seen a single time. This chain links TRBV7-6 with TRBJ1-2; weak D call: TRBD1 (6 bases). The CDR3 sequence is 14 residues long. Between the trimmed V and J ends, which lost 1 base and 4 bases, there was a span of 10 bases. CDR1 is SGHVS, CDR2 FNYEAQ, per germline. The CDR3 here is CASSLGTAIYGYTF. In nucleotides, the CDR3 is TGTGCCAGCAGCTTAGGGACAGCTATCTATGGCTACACCTTC.

This clone was observed a few times. The genes are TRBV6-1 and TRBJ1-1, with 9 nucleotides matching TRBD1. The CDR3 covers 15 residues. Germline V gives CDR1 MNHNS, CDR2 SASEGT. V was clipped by 3 bases and J by 5 bases; unmatched bases: 7. CDR3 protein: CASSERGQGGTEAFF. The CDR3 DNA is TGTGCCAGCAGTGAGCGGGGACAGGGTGGGACTGAAGCTTTCTTT.

The chain's CDR3 is CASSSRQGGFGKLFF. The CDR3 bases are TGTGCCAGCAGTAGTCGACAGGGAGGTTTTGGAAAACTGTTTTTT. This chain uses TRBV6-5 with TRBJ1-4; 7 bases fit TRBD1. The V segment lost 5 bases and the J segment 10 bases; nucleotides outside the gene matches: 13. This CDR3 spans 15 amino acids. The germline CDR1 and CDR2 sequences are MNHEY and SVGAGI.

The chain recombines TRBV6-5 with TRBJ2-1; D gene unclear. The germline V and J ends were trimmed by 6 bases and 0 bases, with 12 bases remaining between them. The CDR3 is 15 residues long. The germline CDR1 and CDR2 sequences are MNHEY and SVGAGI. The CDR3 bases are TGTGCCAGCAGCCCTCCGGCTAGCTCCTACAATGAGCAGTTCTTC. Amino acids: CASSPPASSYNEQFF.

The V call is TRBV6-4, the J call TRBJ2-3; 8 positions match TRBD1. Germline CDR1 MRHNA, CDR2 SNTAGT. After removal of 9 bases from V and 0 bases from J, the junction contained 8 bases not matched to a gene. The CDR3 consists of 15 residues. DNA for the CDR3: TGTGCCAGTTCCCCGACAGGGGTTAGCACAGATACGCAGTATTTT. Encoded protein: CASSPTGVSTDTQYF.

The CDR3 coding sequence is TGTGCCTGGAGTAGACTAGGCGGGAGCTCCTACAATGAGCAGTTCTTC. It yields the protein CAWSRLGGSSYNEQFF. The genes are TRBV30 and TRBJ2-1; 7 nucleotides match TRBD2. Trimming at V came to 2 bases and at J to 0 bases, leaving 7 bases not matched to a gene. Germline V lookup: CDR1 GTSNPN, CDR2 SVGIG (reference sequence). This CDR3 is built from 16 residues.

This chain uses TRBV6-1 with TRBJ1-6, with a tentative D call TRBD1 (5 bases). This CDR3 has 15 amino acids. Germline loops: CDR1 MNHNS, CDR2 SASEGT. Trimming removed 4 bases at V and 5 bases at J, with 12 bases between. The CDR3 spells CASSVQGLNNSPLHF. The CDR3 DNA reads as TGTGCCAGCAGTGTGCAGGGTCTAAATAATTCACCCCTCCACTTT.

Notes on this clone: Mismatch with germline at one junction end may stem from a read error. The rearrangement uses TRBV6-1 and TRBJ2-5; maybe TRBD2 (6 bases). The germline V gene encodes CDR1 MNHNS and CDR2 SASEGT. There are 17 residues in the CDR3. The CDR3 loop reads CASSEGLGLSLRGTQYF. Written as DNA, the CDR3 is TGTGCCAGCAGCGAAGGCTTGGGACTTTCTCTCAGAGGGACCCAGTACTTC.

CDR3 in amino acids: CASSQVPGGGQPQHF. The DNA of the CDR3 is TGCGCCAGCAGCCAAGTCCCAGGGGGCGGACAGCCCCAGCATTTT. V is TRBV4-1 and J is TRBJ1-5; 8 nucleotides line up with TRBD1. The V gene end was trimmed by 1 base and the J gene end by 7 bases; junction bases not matched to a gene: 6. The CDR3 runs to 15 residues. From germline, CDR1 is MGHRA and CDR2 YSYEKL.

The chain has TRBV30 and TRBJ1-1, with a weak D call TRBD1 (5 bases). Trimming took off 1 base at V and 7 bases at J, with 13 bases between the two ends. Germline values: CDR1 GTSNPN, CDR2 SVGIG (reference sequence). This CDR3 region has 13 residues. In DNA, the CDR3 is TGTGCCTGGAGTGCGGGGGTGGCCCTTGAAGCTTTCTTT. The encoded protein is CAWSAGVALEAFF. The full variable domain, in which reference TRBV30 and TRBJ1-1 provide the parts outside the CDR3, is SQTIHQWPATLVQPVGSPLSLECTVEGTSNPNLYWYRQAAGRGLQLLFYSVGIGQISSEVPQNLSASRPQDRQFILSSKKLLLSDSGFYLCAWSAGVALEAFFGQGTRLTVV.

V is TRBV18 and J is TRBJ2-7, with a tentative D call TRBD1 (6 bases). CDR3 length equals 13 residues. In germline, CDR1 is KGHSH, CDR2 LQKENI. V was pared by 6 bases and J by 0 bases, with 9 bases between. The CDR3 nucleotides are TGTGCCAGCTCGCGGACAGCCTCCTACGAGCAGTACTTC. The encoded protein is CASSRTASYEQYF. The full variable domain, its missing parts supplied by reference TRBV18 and TRBJ2-7, is NAGVMQNPRHLVRRRGQEARLRCSPMKGHSHVYWYRQLPEEGLKFMVYLQKENIIDESGMPKERFSAEFPKEGPSILRIQQVVRGDSAAYFCASSRTASYEQYFGPGTRLTVT.

This clone was detected once. The V gene is TRBV6-1, the J gene TRBJ2-7, with unresolved D. The CDR3 contains 13 residues. V gave up 2 bases and J gave up 2 bases, with 7 bases separating them. Germline V gene data show CDR1 as MNHNS and CDR2 as SASEGT. CDR3 protein: CASSELGTYEQYF. The DNA of the CDR3 is TGTGCCAGCAGTGAACTAGGTACCTACGAGCAGTACTTC.

This clone was counted a few times. V gene TRBV7-2 combines with J gene TRBJ1-5; D is unresolved. In germline, CDR1 is SGHTA, CDR2 FQGNSA. The CDR3 extends over 15 amino acids. V lost 4 bases, J lost 6 bases, and 16 bases lay in between. The CDR3 region is CASSSDFGTFQPQHF. CDR3 DNA: TGTGCCAGCAGCTCGGACTTTGGAACTTTTCAGCCCCAGCATTTT.

The chain couples TRBV15 to TRBJ2-7, with D possibly matching TRBD2 (7 bases). The CDR3 runs 15 residues. Trimming removed 0 bases from V and 8 bases from J, with 17 bases in between. The germline gives CDR1 LNHNV, CDR2 YYDKDF (reference sequence). The CDR3 coding sequence is TGTGCCACCAGCAGAGATCGGAGAGGGGGGGAGAAGCAGTACTTC. Its translation is CATSRDRRGGEKQYF.

The chain recombines TRBV5-4 with TRBJ2-5; D perhaps matches TRBD1 (7 bases). Germline V gene data show CDR1 as SGHNT and CDR2 as YYREEE (reference sequence). V was clipped by 4 bases and J by 2 bases, with 15 bases between them. The CDR3 has 15 amino acids. CDR3: CASSRGTAGQETQYF. Here the CDR3 DNA reads TGTGCCAGCAGCCGCGGGACAGCCGGACAAGAGACCCAGTACTTC.

The CDR3 region has the DNA TGTGCCAGCTGGGGGGGACAGGGGAGAAATGAGCAGTTCTTC. Its translation is CASWGGQGRNEQFF. V and J are TRBV2 and TRBJ2-1; 10 bases match TRBD1. V lost 8 bases, J lost 7 bases, and 8 bases stayed unmatched. Germline V gene lookup returns CDR1 SNHLY and CDR2 FYNNEI. The CDR3 has 14 residues.

The chain is built from TRBV27 and TRBJ2-1; 9 bases align to TRBD2. Germline assignment: CDR1 MNHEY and CDR2 SMNVEV (reference sequence). The CDR3 totals 16 residues. V lost 2 bases to trimming and J lost 9 bases; unmatched junction nucleotides: 11. The CDR3 nucleotides are TGTGCCAGCAGTTTAATCGCGGGAGGGCCTCTGGGTGAGCAGTTCTTC. This translates into CASSLIAGGPLGEQFF.

The rearrangement links TRBV7-4 to TRBJ1-5; D is unresolved. Trimming cost V 5 bases and J 2 bases, with 7 bases left between them. Germline V gives CDR1 SGHVT, CDR2 SQSDAQ. CDR3 length: 13 residues. The CDR3 reads CASSRVGNQPQHF. Written as DNA, the CDR3 is TGTGCCAGCAGCCGCGTTGGCAATCAGCCCCAGCATTTT.

The chain employs TRBV5-1 and TRBJ1-1; 11 bases match TRBD1. This CDR3 is 16 amino acids long. Germline trimming cut 3 bases from V and 4 bases from J; bases unmatched to any gene: 8. Looked up from germline, CDR1 is SGHRS and CDR2 is YFSETQ. The CDR3 DNA reads as TGCGCCAGCAGCTCGACCTACGGACAGGGGGCCACTGAAGCTTTCTTT. Translating it yields CASSSTYGQGATEAFF.

This clone was counted a few times. The V gene is TRBV7-9, the J gene TRBJ1-1; no reliable D call. Germline lookup yields CDR1 SEHNR and CDR2 FQNEAQ (reference sequence). The CDR3 has 12 residues. V was pared by 4 bases and J by 1 base, with 4 bases between. The CDR3 DNA reads as TGTGCCAGCAGCTATCAGAACACTGAAGCTTTCTTT. This gives the protein CASSYQNTEAFF. The full variable domain, with the rest looked up from reference TRBV7-9 and TRBJ1-1, is DTGVSQNPRHKITKRGQNVTFRCDPISEHNRLYWYRQTLGQGPEFLTYFQNEAQLEKSRLLSDRFSAERPKGSFSTLEIQRTEQGDSAMYLCASSYQNTEAFFGQGTRLTVV.

The chain is built from TRBV5-4 and TRBJ2-3; TRBD2 matches at 8 bases. This CDR3 contains 18 residues. The germline V gene has CDR1 SGHNT and CDR2 YYREEE (reference sequence). Trimming at V came to 4 bases and at J to 2 bases, leaving 15 bases not matched to a gene. CDR3 sequence (DNA): TGTGCCAGCAGCAGGGACCCGACTGTCGGGAGGGTCACAGATACGCAGTATTTT. Protein: CASSRDPTVGRVTDTQYF.

This chain uses TRBV5-1 with TRBJ2-5; 10 positions match TRBD2. Germline loops: CDR1 SGHRS, CDR2 YFSETQ. This CDR3 has 14 amino acids. V trimming: 4 bases; J trimming: 3 bases; junction bases outside the gene matches: 3. The CDR3 reads CASSTGLAEETQYF. In DNA form, the CDR3 reads TGCGCCAGCAGCACAGGACTAGCGGAAGAGACCCAGTACTTC.

This clone was seen only once. V and J are TRBV7-2 and TRBJ2-7, with a possible D match to TRBD1 (6 bases). Germline V gene data show CDR1 as SGHTA and CDR2 as FQGNSA. The ends were cut back, 1 base at V and 2 bases at J, with 12 bases in the middle. The CDR3 loop spans 15 amino acids. The CDR3 region is CASSLEGTKTYEQYF. The DNA for the CDR3 is TGTGCCAGCAGCTTAGAAGGGACAAAAACCTACGAGCAGTACTTC.

This clone has a handful of counts. The chain is built from TRBV27 and TRBJ2-1; 7 nucleotides match TRBD2. The CDR3 consists of 13 residues. With 3 bases clipped from V and 10 bases from J, the junction kept 6 bases outside the gene matches. CDR1 MNHEY and CDR2 SMNVEV come from the germline V gene (reference sequence). CDR3 coding DNA: TGTGCCAGCAGTTTGGGAGCGGGACGGGAGCAGTTCTTC. Amino acid sequence: CASSLGAGREQFF.

The J gene is TRBJ1-1, the V gene TRBV10-1; the D is unclear. Per the germline V gene, CDR1 is WNHNN and CDR2 is SYGVQD (reference sequence). This CDR3 has 17 residues. Deletions cut 6 bases from V and 2 bases from J, with 22 bases between. The DNA of the CDR3 is TGCGCCAGCAGCCCCGTGGGTACCGGAGGGAAAAACACTGAAGCTTTCTTT. Translating it yields CASSPVGTGGKNTEAFF.